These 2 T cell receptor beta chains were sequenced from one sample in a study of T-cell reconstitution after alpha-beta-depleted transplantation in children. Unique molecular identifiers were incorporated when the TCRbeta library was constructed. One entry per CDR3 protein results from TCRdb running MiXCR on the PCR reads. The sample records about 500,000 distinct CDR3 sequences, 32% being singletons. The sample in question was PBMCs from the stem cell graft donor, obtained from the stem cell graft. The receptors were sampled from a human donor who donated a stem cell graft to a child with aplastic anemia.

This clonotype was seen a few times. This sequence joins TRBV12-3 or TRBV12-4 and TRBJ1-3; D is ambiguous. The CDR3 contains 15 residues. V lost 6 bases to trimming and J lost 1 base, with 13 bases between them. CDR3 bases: TGTGCCAGCAGCCCCTTTTTGGGTTCTGGAAACACCATATATTTT. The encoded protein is CASSPFLGSGNTIYF.

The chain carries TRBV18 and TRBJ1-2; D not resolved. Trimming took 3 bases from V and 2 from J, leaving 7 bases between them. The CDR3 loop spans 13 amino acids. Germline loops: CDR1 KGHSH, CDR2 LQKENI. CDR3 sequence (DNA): TGTGCCAGCTCACCGGAGACGAACTATGGCTACACCTTC. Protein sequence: CASSPETNYGYTF.